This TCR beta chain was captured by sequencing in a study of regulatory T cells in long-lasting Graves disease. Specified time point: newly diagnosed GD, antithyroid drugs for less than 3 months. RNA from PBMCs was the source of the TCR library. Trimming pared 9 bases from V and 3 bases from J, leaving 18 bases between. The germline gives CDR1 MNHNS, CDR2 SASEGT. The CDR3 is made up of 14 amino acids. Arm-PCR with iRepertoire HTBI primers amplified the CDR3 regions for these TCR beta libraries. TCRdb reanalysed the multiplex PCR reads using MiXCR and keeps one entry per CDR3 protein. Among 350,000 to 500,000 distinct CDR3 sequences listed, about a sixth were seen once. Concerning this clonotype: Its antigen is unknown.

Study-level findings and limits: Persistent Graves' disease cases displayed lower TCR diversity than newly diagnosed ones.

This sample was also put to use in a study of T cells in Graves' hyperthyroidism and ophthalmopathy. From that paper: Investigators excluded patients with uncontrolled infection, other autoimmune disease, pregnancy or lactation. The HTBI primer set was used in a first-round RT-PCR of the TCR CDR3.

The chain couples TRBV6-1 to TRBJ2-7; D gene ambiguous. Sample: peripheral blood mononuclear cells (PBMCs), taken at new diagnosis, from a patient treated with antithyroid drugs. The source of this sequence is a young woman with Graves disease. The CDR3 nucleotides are TGTGCCAGTTCACTACAACCGTATTACTACGAGCAGTACTTC. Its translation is CASSLQPYYYEQYF.